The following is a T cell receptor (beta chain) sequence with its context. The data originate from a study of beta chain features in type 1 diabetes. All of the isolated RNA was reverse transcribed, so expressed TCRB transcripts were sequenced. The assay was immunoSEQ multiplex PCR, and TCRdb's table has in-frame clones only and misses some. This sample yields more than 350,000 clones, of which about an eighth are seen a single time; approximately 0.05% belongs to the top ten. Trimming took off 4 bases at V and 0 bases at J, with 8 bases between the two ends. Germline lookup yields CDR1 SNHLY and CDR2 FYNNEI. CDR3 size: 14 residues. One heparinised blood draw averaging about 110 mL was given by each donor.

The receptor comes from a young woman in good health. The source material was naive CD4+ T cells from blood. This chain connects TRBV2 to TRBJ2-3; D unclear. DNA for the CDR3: TGTGCCAGCAGTGGCAGAACTAGCACAGATACGCAGTATTTT. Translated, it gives CASSGRTSTDTQYF.